What follows are 32 T cell receptor beta chains derived from one specimen sequenced in a study of T cells in localized non-small cell lung cancer. Sequenced by immunoSEQ multiplex PCR; TCRdb stores in-frame clones only, minus some. The table shows around 130,000 clones, with around 89% occurring only once. Source: peripheral blood, taken before any cancer treatment. Source of these receptors: a female donor at least 60 years old with stage I lung adenocarcinoma.

This rearrangement joins TRBV6-6 to TRBJ2-7; no reliable D call. CDR1 and CDR2 (germline): MNHNY, SVGAGI (reference sequence). This CDR3 is built from 12 residues. V was pared by 2 bases and J by 5 bases, with 7 bases between. This chain's CDR3 is CASSYSPHEQYF. In nucleotides, the CDR3 is TGTGCCAGCAGTTACAGTCCCCACGAGCAGTACTTC.

The chain recombines TRBV5-1 with TRBJ2-5, with D possibly TRBD1 on 6 matching bases. Trimming pared 0 bases from V and 5 bases from J, leaving 14 bases between. The CDR3 extends over 15 amino acids. Germline loops: CDR1 SGHRS, CDR2 YFSETQ. The CDR3 loop is CASSLVSLQGETQYF. CDR3 nucleotide sequence: TGCGCCAGCAGCTTGGTCAGTCTTCAGGGGGAGACCCAGTACTTC.

J is TRBJ2-5 and V is TRBV18; no definite D call. This CDR3 has 14 residues. CDR1 and CDR2 (germline): KGHSH, LQKENI. V lost 6 bases and J lost 5, with 16 bases in between. CDR3 amino acids: CASSSTDGVETQYF. CDR3 DNA sequence: TGTGCCAGCTCTTCCACGGATGGCGTTGAGACCCAGTACTTC. The entire variable domain, with the rest obtained from reference TRBV18 and TRBJ2-5, is as follows: NAGVMQNPRHLVRRRGQEARLRCSPMKGHSHVYWYRQLPEEGLKFMVYLQKENIIDESGMPKERFSAEFPKEGPSILRIQQVVRGDSAAYFCASSSTDGVETQYFGPGTRLLVL.

The J gene is TRBJ1-5, the V gene TRBV28; D is undetermined. Trimming shortened V by 4 bases and J by 0 bases, and 10 bases separated the two germline ends. The germline V gene encodes CDR1 MDHEN and CDR2 SYDVKM. The CDR3 covers 15 residues. In DNA form, the CDR3 reads TGTGCCAGCAGTTCCCGGCAGTTTAGCAATCAGCCCCAGCATTTT. It codes for CASSSRQFSNQPQHF.

The chain combines TRBV6-5 with TRBJ1-4; D may be TRBD1 (5 bases). V was shortened by 2 bases and J by 5 bases, with 9 bases between the two germline ends. CDR1 and CDR2 from the germline V gene are MNHEY and SVGAGI. This CDR3 comprises 14 residues. The CDR3 DNA sequence: TGTGCCAGCAGTTACACGGAGGGGAATGAAAAACTGTTTTTT. Translating it yields CASSYTEGNEKLFF.

V is TRBV5-1 and J is TRBJ2-3; D not resolved. There are 15 residues in the CDR3. Trimming shortened V by 3 bases and J by 6 bases, and 17 bases separated the two germline ends. Germline V lookup: CDR1 SGHRS, CDR2 YFSETQ. DNA for the CDR3: TGCGCCAGCAGCTCCAACTTTCCGCCGGTGGATACGCAGTATTTT. This gives the protein CASSSNFPPVDTQYF.

The gene calls are TRBV7-8 and TRBJ2-7; 8 bases map to TRBD2. CDR3 size: 14 residues. Germline CDR1 SGHVS, CDR2 FQNEAQ. V shed 6 bases, J shed 2 bases, and the junction held 6 bases outside the gene matches. CDR3 amino acids: CASSLLAGTYEQYF. The DNA of the CDR3 is TGTGCCAGCAGTCTTTTAGCGGGGACCTACGAGCAGTACTTC.

This sequence joins TRBV6-6 and TRBJ1-1; D is unclear. The CDR3 is made up of 15 amino acids. Trimming took 3 bases from V and 0 from J, leaving 11 bases between them. Germline CDR1 and CDR2: MNHNY and SVGAGI (reference sequence). CDR3 sequence: CASSYSPGVNTEAFF. The CDR3 DNA reads TGTGCCAGCAGTTATAGTCCAGGAGTGAACACTGAAGCTTTCTTT.

This chain links TRBV5-4 with TRBJ2-7; the match to TRBD1 covers 12 bases. Germline values: CDR1 SGHNT, CDR2 YYREEE (reference sequence). The length of the CDR3 is 15 residues. The V gene end was trimmed by 4 bases and the J gene end by 5 bases; junction bases not matched to a gene: 7. The CDR3 loop is CASSAPRDRGHEQYF. CDR3 bases: TGTGCCAGCAGCGCCCCCCGGGACAGGGGGCACGAGCAGTACTTC.

The chain combines TRBV28 with TRBJ2-3; 10 bases align to TRBD2. V gave up 3 bases and J gave up 0 bases; unmatched junction bases: 3. CDR1 and CDR2 from the germline V gene are MDHEN and SYDVKM. The CDR3 loop spans 16 amino acids. The DNA of the CDR3 is TGTGCCAGCAGTTTGCGAGCGGGAGGGAGCACAGATACGCAGTATTTT. This translates into CASSLRAGGSTDTQYF.

The chain recombines TRBV6-5 with TRBJ2-7; a weak D match, TRBD2 (7 bases). Per the germline V gene, CDR1 is MNHEY and CDR2 is SVGAGI. The CDR3 runs to 14 residues. Trimming removed 7 bases at V and 3 bases at J, with 16 bases between. The DNA of the CDR3 is TGTGCCAGCACTAAGGGGGGGTCTTACTACGAGCAGTACTTC. Residues: CASTKGGSYYEQYF.

This rearrangement joins TRBV19 to TRBJ1-1; no definite D call. The V gene lost 1 base and the J gene lost 6 bases, with 9 bases spanning the gap. This CDR3 spans 13 amino acids. The germline gives CDR1 LNHDA, CDR2 SQIVND (reference sequence). The CDR3 spells CASSIVGDPEAFF. As DNA, the CDR3 is TGTGCCAGTAGTATAGTTGGAGATCCTGAAGCTTTCTTT.

The CDR3, as DNA: TGTGCCAGCAGCTTAATTAGCGTGGGGTCTGGAAACACCATATATTTT. This gives the protein CASSLISVGSGNTIYF. The V and J genes are TRBV7-6 and TRBJ1-3; D remains unclear. This CDR3 has 16 amino acids. Germline CDR1 and CDR2: SGHVS and FNYEAQ. V was cut by 2 bases and J by 1 base, with 12 bases left in between.

The rearrangement links TRBV27 to TRBJ2-1; 11 bases fit TRBD2. Trimming removed 4 bases from V and 9 bases from J; junction bases left unmatched: 8. This CDR3 contains 15 residues. The germline V gene has CDR1 MNHEY and CDR2 SMNVEV (reference sequence). The CDR3 nucleotides are TGTGCCAGCAGTTCTCTAGCGGGAGGCTACGGTGAGCAGTTCTTC. Translated: CASSSLAGGYGEQFF.

This chain connects TRBV19 to TRBJ2-2; perhaps D is TRBD1 or TRBD2 (5 bases each). The CDR3 spans 15 residues. The V gene lost 3 bases and the J gene lost 6 bases, with 14 bases spanning the gap. The germline CDR1 and CDR2 sequences are LNHDA and SQIVND (reference sequence). The CDR3 is CASSISWGKPGELFF. The CDR3, as DNA: TGTGCCAGTAGTATTTCTTGGGGGAAACCCGGGGAGCTGTTTTTT.

This clone has only one observation. The V and J genes are TRBV19 and TRBJ2-6; 7 positions agree with TRBD1. The junction had 8 bases not matched to a gene; V was cut back by 3 bases and J by 3 bases. Germline lookup yields CDR1 LNHDA and CDR2 SQIVND (reference sequence). This CDR3 has 17 residues. The CDR3 DNA is TGTGCCAGTAGTATGACAGGGTTTCGAGTTGGGGCCAACGTCCTGACTTTC. Translation: CASSMTGFRVGANVLTF.

The count of this clone is one. The chain is built from TRBV7-9 and TRBJ2-3, with D tentatively TRBD2 (7 bases). The CDR3 is made up of 18 amino acids. The germline gives CDR1 SEHNR, CDR2 FQNEAQ (reference sequence). V was pared by 1 base and J by 6 bases, with 23 bases between. CDR3 amino acids: CASSLVGGVTWNSDTQYF. As DNA, the CDR3 is TGTGCCAGCAGCTTAGTAGGGGGGGTGACGTGGAACAGTGATACGCAGTATTTT.

The chain joins TRBV27 to TRBJ2-6, with 9 bases that match TRBD2. Germline V gene lookup returns CDR1 MNHEY and CDR2 SMNVEV (reference sequence). The V segment lost 5 bases and the J segment 0 bases; nucleotides outside the gene matches: 5. The CDR3 length is 17 residues. CDR3 protein: CASSTTSGYSGANVLTF. Written as DNA, the CDR3 is TGTGCCAGCAGTACAACTAGCGGGTACTCTGGGGCCAACGTCCTGACTTTC.

The gene calls are TRBV7-8 and TRBJ2-5; D remains unclear. Germline-derived CDR1 and CDR2 are SGHVS and FQNEAQ. This CDR3 has 15 amino acids. The V end was cut by 1 base, the J end by 5 bases, with 14 bases between. CDR3 nucleotides: TGTGCCAGCAGCTTAGACGCGGTGTTGGGTGAGACCCAGTACTTC. This encodes CASSLDAVLGETQYF.

This clone was detected once. The genes are TRBV18 and TRBJ2-3; 7 bases agree with TRBD1. After removal of 5 bases from V and 3 bases from J, the junction contained 8 bases not matched to a gene. This CDR3 is built from 15 residues. CDR1 and CDR2 from the germline V gene are KGHSH and LQKENI. This CDR3 is CASSSGQVITDTQYF. CDR3 coding DNA: TGTGCCAGCTCATCCGGACAGGTGATTACAGATACGCAGTATTTT.

With respect to this clone: At one of its ends the junction is not consistent with the germline gene, which may arise from a read error. The chain has TRBV5-1 and TRBJ2-3; perhaps TRBD2 as D (7 bases). CDR1 and CDR2 from the germline V gene are SGHRS and YFSETQ. The CDR3 is 15 residues long. The CDR3 sequence is CASSLGGRLTDTQYF. The CDR3 coding sequence is TGCGCCAGCAGTTTGGGGGGGCGATTAACAGATACGCAGTATTTT.

The chain has TRBV27 and TRBJ2-7, with unresolved D. In germline, CDR1 is MNHEY, CDR2 SMNVEV (reference sequence). CDR3 length: 14 amino acids. V shed 5 bases and J shed 3 bases, with 14 bases lying between them. CDR3 sequence (DNA): TGTGCCAGCAGTGTAAAAACATCAGTCTACGAGCAGTACTTC. Translated, it gives CASSVKTSVYEQYF.

V gene TRBV28 combines with J gene TRBJ1-4, with no clear D. With 5 bases removed from V and 8 bases from J, the gap between germline ends came to 15 bases. The CDR3 is 14 amino acids. Germline loops: CDR1 MDHEN, CDR2 SYDVKM. The CDR3 loop reads CASSNRAPGEKLFF. Here the CDR3 DNA reads TGTGCCAGCAGTAACCGGGCCCCGGGAGAAAAACTGTTTTTT.

A few counts support this clone. The chain uses TRBV28 and TRBJ1-2, with D perhaps TRBD1 (5 bases). The germline V and J ends were trimmed by 8 bases and 8 bases, with 12 bases remaining between them. This CDR3 is built from 11 residues. The germline gives CDR1 MDHEN, CDR2 SYDVKM. The DNA of the CDR3 is TGTGCCAGCTGGACATCCCCGGGCTACACCTTC. Translation gives CASWTSPGYTF.

The chain is built from TRBV28 and TRBJ2-1; D perhaps matches TRBD2 (6 bases). CDR3 length: 13 residues. V gave up 6 bases and J gave up 4 bases, with 10 bases separating them. Looked up from germline, CDR1 is MDHEN and CDR2 is SYDVKM. The CDR3 DNA is TGTGCCAGCAGGGCCGGGAGTTACAATGAGCAGTTCTTC. Amino acids: CASRAGSYNEQFF.

CDR3 bases: TGTGCCACCAGCAGAGATCTTAGGGACCGCCGGCAGTTCTTC. This codes for CATSRDLRDRRQFF. The J gene is TRBJ2-1, the V gene TRBV15; possibly TRBD1 or TRBD2 for D (5 bases each). From germline, CDR1 is LNHNV and CDR2 YYDKDF (reference sequence). CDR3 size: 14 residues. V shed 0 bases and J shed 12 bases, with 15 bases lying between them.

Only a few counts were recorded for this clone. The chain joins TRBV9 to TRBJ1-4; a weak D match, TRBD1 (5 bases). The germline V gene has CDR1 SGDLS and CDR2 YYNGEE. V was pared by 0 bases and J by 8 bases, with 11 bases between. The CDR3 totals 14 residues. The CDR3 region has the DNA TGTGCCAGCAGCGTAGATCAGGGACGGGAAAAACTGTTTTTT. Amino acid sequence: CASSVDQGREKLFF. Full variable domain (outside the CDR3, taken from reference TRBV9 and TRBJ1-4): DSGVTQTPKHLITATGQRVTLRCSPRSGDLSVYWYQQSLDQGLQFLIQYYNGEERAKGNILERFSAQQFPDLHSELNLSSLELGDSALYFCASSVDQGREKLFFGSGTQLSVL.

The gene calls are TRBV29-1 and TRBJ2-5; D unresolved. CDR1 is SQVTM, CDR2 ANQGSEA, per germline. The CDR3 runs 12 residues. V was pared by 6 bases and J by 2 bases, with 10 bases between. CDR3 sequence: CSVVELQETQYF. Written as DNA, the CDR3 is TGCAGCGTAGTCGAGCTTCAAGAGACCCAGTACTTC.

Many counts were recorded for this clone. V usage is TRBV30 and J usage is TRBJ1-1; TRBD1 is a possible D gene (5 bases). V gave up 8 bases and J gave up 1 base, with 11 bases separating them. Germline-derived CDR1 and CDR2 are GTSNPN and SVGIG (reference sequence). This CDR3 has 12 amino acids. Here the CDR3 reads CARGRGNTEAFF. The CDR3, as DNA: TGTGCCAGGGGACGGGGGAACACTGAAGCTTTCTTT.

The chain combines TRBV7-9 with TRBJ2-5; TRBD2 matches 8 bases. V shed 8 bases, J shed 5 bases, and the junction held 16 bases outside the gene matches. The CDR3 runs to 16 residues. In germline, CDR1 is SEHNR, CDR2 FQNEAQ (reference sequence). CDR3 sequence (DNA): TGTGCCAGCGGCGAGCTTCCCGGGACTAGAATTGAGACCCAGTACTTC. Amino acid sequence: CASGELPGTRIETQYF. The full variable domain, completed using reference TRBV7-9 and TRBJ2-5, is DTGVSQNPRHKITKRGQNVTFRCDPISEHNRLYWYRQTLGQGPEFLTYFQNEAQLEKSRLLSDRFSAERPKGSFSTLEIQRTEQGDSAMYLCASGELPGTRIETQYFGPGTRLLVL.

V gene TRBV27 combines with J gene TRBJ2-3; D not resolved. Germline CDR1 and CDR2: MNHEY and SMNVEV (reference sequence). This CDR3 has 15 residues. V lost 7 bases to trimming and J lost 6 bases, with 20 bases between them. CDR3 DNA sequence: TGTGCCAGCAAAGTCCAAGCGCGTTCCGGGGATACGCAGTATTTT. This codes for CASKVQARSGDTQYF.

V gene TRBV19 combines with J gene TRBJ2-3; the D is unclear. The CDR3 length is 15 residues. Trimming pared 7 bases from V and 1 base from J, leaving 15 bases between. Germline CDR1 and CDR2: LNHDA and SQIVND (reference sequence). The CDR3 loop reads CASKRGPSRTDTQYF. The CDR3 region has the DNA TGTGCCAGTAAAAGAGGCCCGAGCCGCACAGATACGCAGTATTTT.